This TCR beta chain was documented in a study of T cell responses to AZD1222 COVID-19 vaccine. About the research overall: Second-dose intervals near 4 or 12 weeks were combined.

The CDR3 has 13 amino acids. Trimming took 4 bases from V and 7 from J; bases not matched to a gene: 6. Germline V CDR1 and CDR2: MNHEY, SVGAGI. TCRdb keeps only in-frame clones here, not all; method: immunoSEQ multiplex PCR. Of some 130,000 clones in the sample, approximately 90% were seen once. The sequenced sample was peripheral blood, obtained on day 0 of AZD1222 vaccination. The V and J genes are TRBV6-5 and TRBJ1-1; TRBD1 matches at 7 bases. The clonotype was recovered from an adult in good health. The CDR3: CASSSDRRNEAFF. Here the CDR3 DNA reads TGTGCCAGCAGTTCGGACAGGAGAAATGAAGCTTTCTTT.